Each of the 30 T cell receptor beta chains below was sequenced from the same sample in a study of blood T cell repertoires in COVID-19 (dated by TCRdb to the early 2020s). The library relied on the immunoSEQ multiplex PCR assay. The table was pulled from immuneACCESS by TCRdb, which kept in-frame rearrangements only. Such tables lose some clones; where checked, under half of the loss comes from unresolved V genes, and the rest has no known cause. The sample table holds about 200,000 clones, of which 81% were seen once. About 8% of the sample goes to the ten largest clones. The sequencing input was peripheral blood. Source of these receptors: a woman at least 80 years old with acute or convalescent COVID-19.

The chain couples TRBV27 to TRBJ1-2; 8 bases align to TRBD1. CDR1 MNHEY and CDR2 SMNVEV come from the germline V gene (reference sequence). V lost 4 bases to trimming and J lost 8 bases; unmatched junction nucleotides: 9. The CDR3 totals 14 residues. The CDR3 region is CASSSYQTGEGYTF. The CDR3 region has the DNA TGTGCCAGCAGTTCGTACCAGACAGGGGAAGGCTACACCTTC.

This clone has just one count. This chain joins TRBV29-1 and TRBJ2-3, with D unresolved. The V end lost 3 bases, the J end lost 3 bases, and 4 bases lay between the germline ends. Germline V gene lookup returns CDR1 SQVTM and CDR2 ANQGSEA. The CDR3 runs 11 residues. CDR3 in DNA: TGCAGCGTTGAGCAGACAGATACGCAGTATTTT. It is translated as CSVEQTDTQYF.

The CDR3 spells CAWKGNGYTF. The CDR3 DNA sequence: TGTGCCTGGAAGGGGAATGGCTACACCTTC. This chain links TRBV30 with TRBJ1-2; tentatively, D is TRBD1 (5 bases). The CDR3 is 10 residues long. Trimming took 4 bases from V and 6 from J, leaving 6 bases between them. CDR1 GTSNPN and CDR2 SVGIG come from the germline V gene (reference sequence).

In the case of this clone: Distinct nucleotide sequences in the sample also encode this CDR3. The gene calls are TRBV3-1 (or the pseudogene TRBV3-2) and TRBJ2-7; TRBD2 matches 12 bases. CDR3 length equals 14 residues. Germline V lookup: CDR1 LGHDT, CDR2 YNNKEL (reference sequence). The V segment lost 4 bases and the J segment 2 bases; nucleotides outside the gene matches: 0. DNA for the CDR3: TGTGCCAGCAGCCCTAGCGGGGGGGCCTACGAGCAGTACTTC. Translated, it gives CASSPSGGAYEQYF.

The J gene is TRBJ2-7, the V gene TRBV6-5, with a tentative D call TRBD1 (6 bases). From germline, CDR1 is MNHEY and CDR2 SVGAGI. The CDR3 is made up of 15 amino acids. Trimming took off 5 bases at V and 0 bases at J, with 14 bases between the two ends. This CDR3 reads CASSRRQDSSYEQYF. CDR3 sequence (DNA): TGTGCCAGCAGTCGAAGACAGGACAGCTCCTACGAGCAGTACTTC.

V is TRBV6-4 and J is TRBJ2-2; 9 bases are shared with TRBD1. CDR1 and CDR2 (germline): MRHNA, SNTAGT. After removal of 5 bases from V and 7 bases from J, the junction contained 8 bases not matched to a gene. This CDR3 is 15 amino acids long. CDR3 sequence (DNA): TGTGCCAGCAGTCCGTTACAGGGGGCCGGCGGGGAGCTGTTTTTT. This codes for CASSPLQGAGGELFF.

The chain carries TRBV11-1 and TRBJ1-1; possibly TRBD1 for D (5 bases). The CDR3 length is 15 residues. Germline loops: CDR1 SGHAT, CDR2 FQDESV (reference sequence). The V end lost 4 bases, the J end lost 8 bases, and 20 bases lay between the germline ends. Here the CDR3 reads CASSYGAGPGLEAFF. The DNA of the CDR3 is TGTGCCAGCAGCTATGGGGCAGGACCCGGGCTGGAAGCTTTCTTT.

The chain combines TRBV6-5 with TRBJ2-2, with 7 bases lining up with TRBD1. The junction had 7 bases not matched to a gene; V was cut back by 1 base and J by 5 bases. From germline, CDR1 is MNHEY and CDR2 SVGAGI. The CDR3 contains 16 residues. CDR3 sequence (DNA): TGTGCCAGCAGTTACTACAGGGGTCATGTTACCGGGGAGCTGTTTTTT. This gives the protein CASSYYRGHVTGELFF.

This chain joins TRBV5-1 and TRBJ2-3; D is perhaps TRBD2 (5 bases). The CDR3 length is 13 residues. V lost 5 bases and J lost 2, with 9 bases in between. CDR1 and CDR2 (germline): SGHRS, YFSETQ. The CDR3 sequence is CASRTGTTDTQYF. For the CDR3, the DNA is TGCGCCAGCAGAACGGGAACCACAGATACGCAGTATTTT.

V is TRBV6-5 and J is TRBJ2-7; D remains ambiguous. The CDR3 contains 13 residues. Germline CDR1 MNHEY, CDR2 SVGAGI. V dropped 5 bases and J dropped 1 base, with 9 bases sitting between them. The CDR3 is CASSRGLSYEQYF. The CDR3 DNA is TGTGCCAGCAGTCGCGGTCTTTCCTACGAGCAGTACTTC.

This clone was counted between two and nine times. The chain joins TRBV5-4 to TRBJ2-3; D call uncertain. Germline V gene data show CDR1 as SGHNT and CDR2 as YYREEE (reference sequence). The germline V and J ends were trimmed by 2 bases and 8 bases, with 6 bases remaining between them. The CDR3 is made up of 11 amino acids. CDR3 in DNA: TGTGCCAGCAGCTTCTCGGGTACGCAGTATTTT. It encodes CASSFSGTQYF.

The chain has TRBV6-2 or TRBV6-3 and TRBJ2-1, with TRBD1 as a possible D gene (5 bases). The CDR3 has 16 amino acids. Trimming shortened V by 4 bases and J by 5 bases, and 18 bases separated the two germline ends. CDR1 is MNHEY, CDR2 SVGEGT, per germline. The CDR3 DNA follows: TGTGCCAGCAGTTCACTTCCGACAGCAACTAACAATGAGCAGTTCTTC. It codes for CASSSLPTATNNEQFF.

CDR3 nucleotides: TGTGCCAGCAGCTTGCGGTCCCAGGGTTCACCCCTCCACTTT. It is translated as CASSLRSQGSPLHF. The chain couples TRBV5-6 to TRBJ1-6; D is possibly TRBD1 (5 bases). The germline CDR1 and CDR2 sequences are SGHDT and YYEEEE. V lost 1 base and J 9 bases, leaving 11 bases between the germline ends. This CDR3 has 14 amino acids.

The chain combines TRBV5-1 with TRBJ2-5; D gene ambiguous. Trimming cost V 4 bases and J 5 bases, with 18 bases left between them. CDR3 length: 15 residues. CDR1 SGHRS and CDR2 YFSETQ come from the germline V gene. CDR3: CASSPPVQVRETQYF. The DNA for the CDR3 is TGCGCCAGCAGCCCCCCCGTCCAGGTTCGGGAGACCCAGTACTTC. The full variable domain, rest sourced from reference TRBV5-1 and TRBJ2-5, is KAGVTQTPRYLIKTRGQQVTLSCSPISGHRSVSWYQQTPGQGLQFLFEYFSETQRNKGNFPGRFSGRQFSNSRSEMNVSTLELGDSALYLCASSPPVQVRETQYFGPGTRLLVL.

This sequence joins TRBV11-2 and TRBJ2-3, with TRBD2 identical over 8 bases. V lost 5 bases, J lost 4 bases, and 5 bases stayed unmatched. The CDR3 runs to 14 residues. CDR1 is SGHAT, CDR2 FQNNGV, per germline. The CDR3 region is CASSPGLGSDTQYF. CDR3 sequence (DNA): TGTGCCAGCAGCCCGGGACTAGGGTCAGATACGCAGTATTTT.

This clone came up many times. The V and J genes are TRBV7-2 and TRBJ2-4; TRBD2 agrees at 8 bases. Unmatched junction bases numbered 6, after V lost 5 bases and J lost 0 bases. Germline loops: CDR1 SGHTA, CDR2 FQGNSA. The CDR3 is 16 amino acids. The CDR3 sequence: CASSQGTRLAKNIQYF. The CDR3 DNA reads as TGTGCCAGCAGCCAGGGGACTAGATTAGCCAAAAACATTCAGTACTTC.

This clone was counted between two and nine times. The V call is TRBV6-5, the J call TRBJ2-2; D perhaps matches TRBD2 (7 bases). Germline values: CDR1 MNHEY, CDR2 SVGAGI. V shed 0 bases and J shed 3 bases, with 11 bases lying between them. This CDR3 region has 16 residues. The DNA for the CDR3 is TGTGCCAGCAGTTACTCGGGAGGGGGAGACACCGGGGAGCTGTTTTTT. This gives the protein CASSYSGGGDTGELFF.

CDR3 sequence: CASSGGNSGANVLTF. CDR3 nucleotides: TGCGCCAGCTCGGGGGGGAACTCTGGGGCCAACGTCCTGACTTTC. This sequence joins TRBV5-1 and TRBJ2-6, with TRBD2 identical over 8 bases. Germline V gene sequence: CDR1 SGHRS, CDR2 YFSETQ. V lost 7 bases and J lost 0; bases outside the gene matches: 3. This CDR3 comprises 15 residues.

This chain joins TRBV2 and TRBJ1-5, with TRBD1 matching 7 bases. The CDR3 covers 13 residues. Trimming removed 5 bases from V and 4 bases from J; junction bases left unmatched: 2. Germline V gene data show CDR1 as SNHLY and CDR2 as FYNNEI. Here the CDR3 reads CASSMTGNQPQHF. The CDR3 DNA follows: TGTGCCAGCAGTATGACAGGGAATCAGCCCCAGCATTTT.

Remarks on this clone: Compared with germline, one end of the junction differs, possibly owing to a read error. The V gene is TRBV6-2 or TRBV6-3, the J gene TRBJ2-7; 7 nucleotides match TRBD2. Germline V lookup: CDR1 MNHEY, CDR2 SVGEGT. The CDR3 loop spans 13 amino acids. In nucleotides, the CDR3 is TGTGCCAGCAGTTACTCGAACCTCGGACTAGTCAGTTTC. This translates into CASSYSNLGLVSF.

The gene calls are TRBV18 and TRBJ2-7, with 8 nucleotides matching TRBD2. Per the germline V gene, CDR1 is KGHSH and CDR2 is LQKENI. V gave up 6 bases and J gave up 6 bases; unmatched junction bases: 16. The CDR3 covers 16 residues. The CDR3 DNA is TGTGCCAGCTCGCCATCGACCCCCGGGGGGGCGTCCGAGCAGTACTTC. Amino acid sequence: CASSPSTPGGASEQYF.

Only one count was recorded for this clone. The chain recombines TRBV5-1 with TRBJ2-5; D remains unclear. The V end was cut by 2 bases, the J end by 4 bases, with 12 bases between. The CDR3 has 14 amino acids. In germline, CDR1 is SGHRS, CDR2 YFSETQ. CDR3 region: CASSLGEFRETQYF. CDR3 coding DNA: TGCGCCAGCAGCTTAGGAGAATTTAGAGAGACCCAGTACTTC. Looking up the rest from reference TRBV5-1 and TRBJ2-5 gives the full variable domain: KAGVTQTPRYLIKTRGQQVTLSCSPISGHRSVSWYQQTPGQGLQFLFEYFSETQRNKGNFPGRFSGRQFSNSRSEMNVSTLELGDSALYLCASSLGEFRETQYFGPGTRLLVL.

The sample holds a few counts of this clone. The genes are TRBV6-2 or TRBV6-3 and TRBJ2-7, with 7 positions matching TRBD1. CDR1 is MNHEY, CDR2 SVGEGT, per germline. The CDR3 is 13 amino acids. V trimming: 5 bases; J trimming: 2 bases; junction bases outside the gene matches: 3. The CDR3 region has the DNA TGTGCCAGCAGTCGGACAGGAACCTACGAGCAGTACTTC. It yields the protein CASSRTGTYEQYF.

This clone was detected once. The chain couples TRBV6-4 to TRBJ1-2; 8 nucleotides match TRBD1. The ends lost 8 bases at V and 8 bases at J; junction bases unmatched: 13. Germline assignment: CDR1 MRHNA and CDR2 SNTAGT. CDR3 length: 14 amino acids. In DNA, the CDR3 is TGTGCCAGCTCCGAGAGCCAGGGGGCAGGGGGCTACACCTTC. Its protein product is CASSESQGAGGYTF.

A few counts support this clone. V and J are TRBV5-6 and TRBJ2-5; 9 bases align to TRBD1. This CDR3 is 16 amino acids long. The V gene end was trimmed by 3 bases and the J gene end by 5 bases; junction bases not matched to a gene: 11. From germline, CDR1 is SGHDT and CDR2 YYEEEE. The CDR3 DNA is TGTGCCAGCAGCTCGCCGGGACAGGGAGCGTGGGAGACCCAGTACTTC. This codes for CASSSPGQGAWETQYF.

A single count supports this clone. J is TRBJ2-1 and V is TRBV12-3 or TRBV12-4; 9 bases line up with TRBD2. The V segment lost 6 bases and the J segment 10 bases; nucleotides outside the gene matches: 4. The CDR3 spans 12 residues. The CDR3 region is CASSRGLAEQFF. As DNA, the CDR3 is TGTGCCAGCAGCCGCGGACTAGCGGAGCAGTTCTTC.

This rearrangement joins TRBV6-5 to TRBJ2-3, with 12 nucleotides matching TRBD2. The CDR3 has 15 residues. V gave up 9 bases and J gave up 3 bases; unmatched junction bases: 7. Germline V gene data show CDR1 as MNHEY and CDR2 as SVGAGI. CDR3 residues: CARLLAGGETDTQYF. The CDR3 DNA reads as TGTGCCAGATTGCTAGCGGGAGGGGAAACAGATACGCAGTATTTT.

This sequence joins TRBV7-8 and TRBJ1-1; weak D call: TRBD1 (5 bases). The germline CDR1 and CDR2 sequences are SGHVS and FQNEAQ. The CDR3 is made up of 14 amino acids. The V and J ends lost 1 base and 5 bases respectively, with 11 bases between them. The CDR3 spells CASSLGDSRTEAFF. The DNA for the CDR3 is TGTGCCAGCAGCTTAGGGGACTCGAGGACTGAAGCTTTCTTT.

The rearrangement joins TRBV15 to TRBJ1-5; TRBD1 matches at 12 bases. The CDR3 sequence is 15 residues long. J gave up 6 bases and V 8 bases, and 8 bases lay outside the gene matches. Germline lookup yields CDR1 LNHNV and CDR2 YYDKDF (reference sequence). The CDR3 DNA follows: TGTGCCACCGAAAGGGACAGGGGGCAGGGTCAGCCCCAGCATTTT. Protein: CATERDRGQGQPQHF.

The rearrangement uses TRBV28 and TRBJ2-1; 13 bases are a match to TRBD2. Trimming at V came to 6 bases and at J to 6 bases, leaving 8 bases not matched to a gene. Germline lookup yields CDR1 MDHEN and CDR2 SYDVKM. The CDR3 contains 16 residues. CDR3 sequence: CASSSMGLAGINEQFF. The CDR3, as DNA: TGTGCCAGCAGCTCTATGGGACTAGCGGGAATCAATGAGCAGTTCTTC.